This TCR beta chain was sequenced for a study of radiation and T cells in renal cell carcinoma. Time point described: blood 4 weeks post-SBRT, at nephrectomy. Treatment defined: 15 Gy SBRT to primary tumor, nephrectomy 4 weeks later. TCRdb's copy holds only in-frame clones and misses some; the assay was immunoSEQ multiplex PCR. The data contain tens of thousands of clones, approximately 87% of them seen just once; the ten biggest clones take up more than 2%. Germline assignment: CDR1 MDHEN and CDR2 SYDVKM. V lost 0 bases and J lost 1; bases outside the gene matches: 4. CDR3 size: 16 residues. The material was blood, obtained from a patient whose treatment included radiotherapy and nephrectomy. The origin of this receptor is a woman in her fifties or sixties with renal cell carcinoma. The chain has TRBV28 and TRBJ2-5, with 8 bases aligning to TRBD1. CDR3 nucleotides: TGTGCCAGCAGTTTATGGGCAGGGGGCCGCCAAGAGACCCAGTACTTC. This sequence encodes CASSLWAGGRQETQYF.